This T cell receptor beta chain is from a study of blood T cell repertoires in COVID-19. V trimming: 2 bases; J trimming: 6 bases; junction bases outside the gene matches: 13. Germline V gene data show CDR1 as MDHEN and CDR2 as SYDVKM. CDR3 length: 18 amino acids. As originally analysed: From reference gene primer amplification, estimates of nucleated cell counts were derived. Sequencing used immunoSEQ multiplex PCR; TCRdb keeps in-frame clones, though not all of them. V and J calls and clone size are those listed in that table; D and trimming were worked out from the DNA. The sample has around 300,000 clones; 85% are singletons.

V usage is TRBV28 and J usage is TRBJ1-4, with TRBD1 matching over 9 bases. This receptor was identified in a human donor in a cohort sampled during active COVID-19. The sequenced sample was peripheral blood. The CDR3 is CASSLIVYRRTGDEKLFF. The CDR3 nucleotides read TGTGCCAGCAGTTTAATAGTATATCGAAGGACAGGGGATGAAAAACTGTTTTTT.